Listed below are T cell receptor beta chains from one sample, sequenced in a study of blood T cell repertoires in COVID-19. Assay used: immunoSEQ multiplex PCR; TCRdb lists only in-frame clones, some missing. This table holds 30,000 to 40,000 clones, about 74% found once. Sequencing was performed on peripheral blood. The receptors shown here come from a human donor in a cohort sampled during active COVID-19. CDR3s include the opening cysteine and the closing phenylalanine or tryptophan. A D gene is named only where the DNA matches it firmly. Not every row has a clone size; where given, it reads once, few, many or a size class.

v_call	j_call	clone_size	d_call	cdr3_aa	cdr3_nt
TRBV2	TRBJ2-1	.	TRBD1	CASRSPGQGAFNEQFF	TGTGCCAGCAGGAGCCCGGGACAGGGGGCGTTTAATGAGCAGTTCTTC
TRBV28	TRBJ2-1	.	TRBD2	CASRYGAGASYNEQFF	TGTGCCAGCAGATACGGGGCGGGAGCCTCCTACAATGAGCAGTTCTTC
TRBV28	TRBJ2-6	.	.	CASSPNPKGGANVLTF	TGTGCCAGCAGCCCCAACCCGAAGGGGGGGGCCAACGTCCTGACTTTC
TRBV24-1	TRBJ2-3	.	TRBD1	CATSDERFDRAGTDTQYF	TGTGCCACCAGTGATGAAAGGTTTGACAGGGCTGGCACAGATACGCAGTATTTT
TRBV6-6	TRBJ2-3	.	.	CASSIPEEDTQYF	TGTGCCAGCAGTATCCCAGAAGAAGATACGCAGTATTTT
TRBV28	TRBJ1-4	.	.	CASSPPRGEKLFF	TGTGCCAGCAGTCCCCCCAGGGGTGAAAAACTGTTTTTT
TRBV5-1	TRBJ2-3	few	.	CASSSGTLGTDTQYF	TGCGCCAGCAGCTCTGGGACACTTGGCACAGATACGCAGTATTTT
TRBV12-3/TRBV12-4	TRBJ2-4	once	TRBD2	CASSGGGLNIQYF	TGTGCCAGCAGTGGGGGGGGGTTAAACATTCAGTACTTC
TRBV10-3	TRBJ1-1	.	TRBD1	CAITDRVDTEAFF	TGTGCCATCACCGACAGGGTGGACACTGAAGCTTTCTTT
TRBV3-1/TRBV3-2	TRBJ1-2	.	TRBD1	CASSYSGTGGYGYTF	TGTGCCAGCAGCTATTCCGGGACAGGGGGCTATGGCTACACCTTC
TRBV2	TRBJ2-4	few	.	CASSLSGLSKNIQYF	TGTGCCAGCAGTCTGTCAGGCCTAAGCAAAAACATTCAGTACTTC
TRBV6-5	TRBJ2-7	.	.	CASNGPSGSYEQYF	TGTGCCAGCAATGGACCTTCGGGGTCCTACGAGCAGTACTTC
TRBV28	TRBJ2-7	.	.	CASTTRGGYEQYF	TGTGCCAGCACTACCAGGGGCGGATACGAGCAGTACTTC
TRBV24-1	TRBJ2-3	.	TRBD2	CATSERTSGSTDTQYF	TGTGCCACCAGTGAGCGGACTAGCGGGAGTACAGATACGCAGTATTTT
TRBV12-3/TRBV12-4	TRBJ1-1	.	.	CASRWTLNTEAFF	TGTGCCAGCAGATGGACACTGAACACTGAAGCTTTCTTT
TRBV7-2	TRBJ2-7	.	.	CASSPLSGSTYEQYF	TGTGCCAGCAGCCCGCTGAGCGGGTCTACCTACGAGCAGTACTTC
TRBV19	TRBJ1-4	once	TRBD1	CASSMNRGSGEKLFF	TGTGCCAGTAGTATGAACAGGGGAAGCGGTGAAAAACTGTTTTTT
TRBV2	TRBJ2-1	.	.	CASSDPGYNEQFF	TGTGCCAGCAGTGATCCAGGGTACAATGAGCAGTTCTTC
TRBV5-1	TRBJ2-1	.	TRBD1	CASSRDGQGRLNEQFF	TGCGCCAGCAGCAGAGACGGACAGGGAAGACTCAATGAGCAGTTCTTC
TRBV18	TRBJ2-1	few	TRBD2	CASSPGLAGGMGQFF	TGTGCCAGCTCACCTGGACTAGCGGGGGGTATGGGTCAGTTCTTC
TRBV18	TRBJ1-1	.	.	CASSLNGNTEAFF	TGTGCCAGCTCACTCAACGGGAACACTGAAGCTTTCTTT
TRBV10-3	TRBJ2-7	.	.	CATRRSYEQYF	TGTGCCACCCGGAGGTCCTACGAGCAGTACTTC
TRBV4-2	TRBJ2-1	.	TRBD2	CASSQETSGSYEQFF	TGTGCCAGCAGCCAAGAAACTAGCGGGAGTTATGAGCAGTTCTTC
TRBV6-4	TRBJ2-2	once	TRBD1	CASSRQGSSTGELFF	TGTGCCAGCAGTAGACAGGGTTCGAGCACCGGGGAGCTGTTTTTT
TRBV20-1	TRBJ2-7	.	.	CSAPTFYEQYF	TGCAGTGCTCCTACCTTCTACGAGCAGTACTTC
TRBV2	TRBJ2-3	.	TRBD2	CASSEGRADTQYF	TGTGCCAGCAGCGAGGGGAGGGCAGATACGCAGTATTTT
TRBV19	TRBJ2-5	.	.	CASSIGGETGRLTQYF	TGTGCCAGTAGTATAGGGGGAGAGACAGGCCGCTTGACCCAGTACTTC
TRBV7-8	TRBJ1-5	few	.	CASSLALGEAQPQHF	TGTGCCAGCAGCTTAGCCCTGGGGGAGGCTCAGCCCCAGCATTTT
TRBV7-2	TRBJ1-2	.	TRBD1	CASSLTETGVYGYTF	TGTGCCAGCAGCTTAACTGAGACAGGGGTTTACGGCTACACCTTC
TRBV5-1	TRBJ2-5	.	TRBD2	CASSLSVAGGQRETQYF	TGCGCCAGCAGCTTGTCCGTAGCGGGGGGGCAACGGGAGACCCAGTACTTC
TRBV9	TRBJ2-5	.	TRBD1	CASSVVTGGRRETQYF	TGTGCCAGCAGCGTCGTGACAGGGGGCAGGCGAGAGACCCAGTACTTC
TRBV19	TRBJ1-1	.	TRBD1	CASRPKPGQGNTEAFF	TGTGCCAGTAGGCCCAAACCGGGACAGGGTAACACTGAAGCTTTCTTT
TRBV18	TRBJ2-7	.	TRBD2	CASSNLAGAYEQYF	TGTGCCAGCTCAAATCTAGCGGGGGCCTACGAGCAGTACTTC
TRBV18	TRBJ2-1	.	.	CASSPGSRGQFF	TGTGCCAGCTCACCGGGGTCCAGGGGGCAGTTCTTC
TRBV21-1	TRBJ2-6	.	.	CASSKKRQTVVSGANVLTF	TGTGCCAGCAGCAAAAAGAGGCAAACCGTCGTCTCTGGGGCCAACGTCCTGACTTTC
TRBV7-9	TRBJ2-7	.	TRBD2	CASSPPRGASGRAGYEQYF	TGTGCCAGCAGCCCTCCCCGAGGGGCTAGCGGGAGGGCCGGGTACGAGCAGTACTTC
TRBV27	TRBJ1-5	.	.	CASSPRGGGEQPQHF	TGTGCCAGCAGTCCCCGGGGAGGGGGGGAACAGCCCCAGCATTTT
TRBV7-6	TRBJ2-7	.	TRBD2	CASSLTAGDRVEQYF	TGTGCCAGCAGCTTAACAGCGGGGGACCGTGTCGAGCAGTACTTC
TRBV2	TRBJ2-3	.	.	CASRYGASFTDTQYF	TGTGCCAGCAGGTATGGGGCCTCCTTCACAGATACGCAGTATTTT
TRBV18	TRBJ2-7	few	TRBD1	CASSPQGTGYRYEQYF	TGTGCCAGCTCACCACAGGGGACAGGGTATCGCTACGAGCAGTACTTC
TRBV30	TRBJ1-2	.	.	CAWSVQGVRTNYGYTF	TGTGCCTGGAGTGTTCAGGGCGTTAGAACTAACTATGGCTACACCTTC
TRBV27	TRBJ2-7	once	.	CASSSRGTEPYEQYF	TGTGCCAGCAGTTCCCGGGGGACAGAGCCCTACGAGCAGTACTTC
TRBV24-1	TRBJ2-1	.	.	CATSDFRLNNEQFF	TGTGCCACCAGTGATTTCAGACTCAACAATGAGCAGTTCTTC
TRBV18	TRBJ1-1	.	TRBD1	CASSPTTGQDHTEAFF	TGTGCCAGCTCCCCGACTACGGGACAGGATCACACTGAAGCTTTCTTT
TRBV2	TRBJ2-5	.	.	CASPLKRRAEWVTQYF	TGTGCCAGCCCCCTAAAGAGAAGAGCGGAATGGGTGACCCAGTACTTC
TRBV30	TRBJ1-2	.	.	CAWSWGGRTAYGYTF	TGTGCCTGGAGTTGGGGTGGCAGGACAGCGTATGGCTACACCTTC
TRBV28	TRBJ2-7	.	TRBD1	CASSRQGASEQYF	TGTGCCAGCAGTAGACAGGGGGCAAGCGAGCAGTACTTC
TRBV11-2	TRBJ2-3	.	TRBD2	CASSAGTSGRARTDTQYF	TGTGCCAGCAGCGCCGGGACTAGCGGGAGGGCCCGCACAGATACGCAGTATTTT
TRBV5-6	TRBJ2-7	few	TRBD1	CASGHYQGASSYEQYF	TGTGCCAGCGGCCATTATCAGGGGGCCAGCTCCTACGAGCAGTACTTC
TRBV7-2	TRBJ2-5	.	TRBD2	CASRIAGGPGETQYF	TGTGCCAGCAGGATAGCGGGAGGGCCAGGAGAGACCCAGTACTTC
TRBV5-6	TRBJ1-2	.	.	CASSLGRTANYGYTF	TGTGCCAGCAGCTTGGGGAGGACAGCAAACTATGGCTACACCTTC
TRBV7-2	TRBJ1-6	.	.	CASSGQLLNSPLHF	TGTGCCAGCAGCGGACAGCTCCTTAATTCACCCCTCCACTTT
TRBV4-2	TRBJ1-6	few	.	CASSQDPRANSPLHF	TGTGCCAGCAGCCAAGATCCCAGGGCGAATTCACCCCTCCACTTT